The 8 T cell receptor beta chains below all came from one sample that was sequenced in a study of shared clonotypes between healthy human individuals (dated by TCRdb to the early 2020s). Library generation was performed with the immunoSEQ multiplex PCR assay. The source is immuneACCESS, and TCRdb retained only in-frame sequences with V and J called. Part of the clones is not carried over; for the studies checked, unresolved V genes explain less than half of this, and the remainder is unexplained. This sample comprises 2 million to 2.5 million clones, under 97% of them detected only once. Around 0.13% of the sample is taken by the ten largest. The sequenced sample was naive CD4+ T cells sorted from blood. The intended sense of this specimen's cell subset or site label: CD45RA+ positively selected. The receptors stem from a man aged 18 to 35 in good health.

The V and J genes are TRBV5-5 and TRBJ1-2; D not resolved. Trimming took off 2 bases at V and 2 bases at J, with 10 bases between the two ends. The V gene's germline CDR1 is SGHKS and CDR2 YYEKEE (reference sequence). The CDR3 length is 14 residues. This CDR3 reads CASSLSQINYGYTF. The DNA of the CDR3 is TGTGCCAGCAGCTTATCGCAGATCAACTATGGCTACACCTTC.

The chain carries TRBV6-6 and TRBJ1-1; TRBD1 is a possible D gene (6 bases). From germline, CDR1 is MNHNY and CDR2 SVGAGI (reference sequence). With 7 bases removed from V and 1 base from J, the gap between germline ends came to 13 bases. This CDR3 is built from 14 residues. The CDR3 DNA sequence: TGTGCCAGCACTTCGACAGGAGAGAACACTGAAGCTTTCTTT. Protein product: CASTSTGENTEAFF.

The gene calls are TRBV19 and TRBJ2-3; TRBD1 matches 10 bases. Germline assignment: CDR1 LNHDA and CDR2 SQIVND (reference sequence). This CDR3 spans 15 amino acids. The trim removed 6 bases at V and 3 bases at J, leaving 6 bases unmatched. CDR3 in amino acids: CASSGQGGSTDTQYF. For the CDR3, the DNA is TGTGCCAGTAGCGGACAGGGGGGGTCTACAGATACGCAGTATTTT.

The chain recombines TRBV4-3 with TRBJ2-7; D may be TRBD2 (5 bases). CDR1 is LGHNA and CDR2 is YSLEER in the germline V gene. The CDR3 is 15 residues long. Trimming left V 1 base short and J 2 bases short, with 12 bases between. The CDR3 protein is CASSQAPGSTYEQYF. The DNA for the CDR3 is TGCGCCAGCAGCCAAGCTCCGGGATCGACCTACGAGCAGTACTTC.

The rearrangement uses TRBV7-9 and TRBJ1-2, with TRBD1 as a possible D gene (6 bases). V was cut by 8 bases and J by 2 bases, with 18 bases left in between. This CDR3 contains 15 residues. Germline V gene sequence: CDR1 SEHNR, CDR2 FQNEAQ (reference sequence). The CDR3 spells CASVPEGVENYGYTF. In DNA, the CDR3 is TGTGCCAGCGTCCCCGAGGGGGTGGAGAACTATGGCTACACCTTC.

As concerns this clone: Other nucleotide sequences in the sample specify the same CDR3. CDR3 nucleotides: TGTGCCTGGAGTGTAGGGGGGGGCACAGATACGCAGTATTTT. It codes for CAWSVGGGTDTQYF. The J gene is TRBJ2-3, the V gene TRBV30; perhaps TRBD2 as D (7 bases). The CDR3 totals 14 residues. Trimming removed 0 bases from V and 1 base from J, with 8 bases in between. CDR1 is GTSNPN, CDR2 SVGIG, per germline (reference sequence). Full variable domain (rest looked up from reference TRBV30 and TRBJ2-3): SQTIHQWPATLVQPVGSPLSLECTVEGTSNPNLYWYRQAAGRGLQLLFYSVGIGQISSEVPQNLSASRPQDRQFILSSKKLLLSDSGFYLCAWSVGGGTDTQYFGPGTRLTVL.

The chain employs TRBV19 and TRBJ2-7; D is possibly TRBD1 (6 bases). The CDR3 contains 15 residues. Germline lookup yields CDR1 LNHDA and CDR2 SQIVND (reference sequence). Trimming removed 6 bases at V and 5 bases at J, with 20 bases between. CDR3 sequence reads: CASRLGAGRSDEQYF. The CDR3 bases are TGTGCCAGTAGATTGGGGGCAGGGAGAAGCGACGAGCAGTACTTC.

Points on this clone: This sample includes further DNA sequences coding for the same CDR3. The CDR3 sequence: CASSLSTGELFF. Written as DNA, the CDR3 is TGTGCCAGCAGCCTCAGCACCGGGGAGCTGTTTTTT. The chain links TRBV9 to TRBJ2-2; D unclear. The CDR3 consists of 12 residues. V lost 4 bases and J 4 bases, leaving 5 bases between the germline ends. The germline V gene encodes CDR1 SGDLS and CDR2 YYNGEE.